This is a list of T cell receptor beta chains from one sample in a study of long-term antiretroviral therapy in people with HIV. The repertoire was sequenced with immunoSEQ multiplex PCR; TCRdb's copy has only in-frame clones and lacks some. Of around 23,000 clones in the sample, approximately 77% are singletons; the top ten hold 5.7%. The specimen was unsorted PBMCs, collected 4.4 years after starting antiretroviral therapy. These receptors were obtained from a man younger than 45 with HIV. CDR3s include the opening cysteine and the closing phenylalanine or tryptophan. The D gene is left open where the match is weak. Only part of the rows carry a size: once, few, many, or a class if the clone is expanded.

d_gene,j_gene,v_gene,abundance,CDR3nt,CDR3aa
.,TRBJ2-5,TRBV12-5,.,TGTGCTAGTGGACCCGGGGGAGAGACCCAGTACTTC,CASGPGGETQYF
.,TRBJ2-3,TRBV5-1,.,TGCGCCAGCAGCCCGACAGGTTGGGCAGATACGCAGTATTTT,CASSPTGWADTQYF
TRBD1,TRBJ1-2,TRBV6-1,.,TGTGCCAACGACGAACAGGGGGGTGTTTATGGCTACACCTTC,CANDEQGGVYGYTF
.,TRBJ2-7,TRBV2,.,TGTGCCAGCAGTGAAGACGGATGGCAGGGGCCCCCAACTCAGTACTTC,CASSEDGWQGPPTQYF
TRBD1,TRBJ2-7,TRBV4-3,.,TGCGCCAGCAGCCAAGATAGGGGGACAGGTAACTACGAGCAGTACTTC,CASSQDRGTGNYEQYF
TRBD1,TRBJ1-2,TRBV4-3,.,TGCGCCAGCAGCCAAGGAGGGGGCCGAAACTATGGCTACACCTTC,CASSQGGGRNYGYTF
.,TRBJ2-5,TRBV2,.,TGTGCCAGCAGTGAAGGGACAATTAGGAACACGCCATTGACAGGTCAAGAGACCCAGTACTTC,CASSEGTIRNTPLTGQETQYF
.,TRBJ2-1,TRBV19,.,TGTGCCAGTATCGGAGGGGCCTCTCCGCACTACAATGAGCAGTTCTTC,CASIGGASPHYNEQFF
.,TRBJ2-7,TRBV28,.,TGTGCCACCCACATTTCCCCCGGGCTCGGTATAGAGCAGTACTTC,CATHISPGLGIEQYF
.,TRBJ1-3,TRBV19,once,TGTGCCAGTACGGCGACCTCTGGAAACACCATATATTTT,CASTATSGNTIYF
.,TRBJ2-6,TRBV9,.,TGTGCCAGCAGCGTAGGCGGGGCTGGGGCCAACGTCCTGACTTTC,CASSVGGAGANVLTF
.,TRBJ2-7,TRBV5-1,.,TGCGCCAGCAGCTTGGAAGGGACCCTTTCCTACGAGCAGTACTTC,CASSLEGTLSYEQYF
TRBD1,TRBJ2-1,TRBV19,.,TGTGCCAGTAGTATTGGACAGGGTATCTACAATGAGCAGTTCTTC,CASSIGQGIYNEQFF
.,TRBJ1-1,TRBV7-9,.,TGTGCCAGCAGCCCGACGGCTCTGAACACTGAAGCTTTCTTT,CASSPTALNTEAFF
TRBD1,TRBJ2-1,TRBV9,.,TGTGCCAGCAGCGGATCCGGGACAGGTAACAATGAGCAGTTCTTC,CASSGSGTGNNEQFF
.,TRBJ1-3,TRBV4-1,once,TGCGCCAGCTCCGGAAAAGGAGACTCTGGAAACACCATATATTTT,CASSGKGDSGNTIYF
TRBD2,TRBJ2-1,TRBV4-1,.,TGCGCCAGCAGCCGAACTAGCGGTTACAATGAGCAGTTCTTC,CASSRTSGYNEQFF
.,TRBJ1-1,TRBV12-5,.,TGTGCTAGTGGTTACAGGGTAACTGAAGCTTTCTTT,CASGYRVTEAFF
TRBD1,TRBJ1-4,TRBV14,.,TGTGCCAGCAGCCAAGTATGGGGACAGGGGAATGAAAAACTGTTTTTT,CASSQVWGQGNEKLFF
TRBD1,TRBJ2-3,TRBV28,few,TGTGCCAGCAGTGTCGGGACAGGACCGACAGATACGCAGTATTTT,CASSVGTGPTDTQYF
.,TRBJ2-1,TRBV5-1,.,TGCGCCAGCAGCTCTCGGGACTCCCTATACAATGAGCAGTTCTTC,CASSSRDSLYNEQFF
.,TRBJ1-4,TRBV6-1,.,TGTGCCAGCAGTGGTCAAAGGATAACTAATGAAAAACTGTTTTTT,CASSGQRITNEKLFF
.,TRBJ2-7,TRBV9,.,TGTGCCAGCAGCGTAGGTGGGACCTACGAGCAGTACTTC,CASSVGGTYEQYF
.,TRBJ1-3,TRBV7-9,once,TGTGCCAGCAGCTTAGAGCGGAGGACTCCACGTCTCTCTGGAAACACCATATATTTT,CASSLERRTPRLSGNTIYF
.,TRBJ2-3,TRBV9,.,TGTGCCAGCAGCGTAGTAGGGCGACGGGTCACAGATACGCAGTATTTT,CASSVVGRRVTDTQYF
.,TRBJ1-1,TRBV20-1,.,TGCAGTGCTAGAGTGACACCTGAAGCTTTCTTT,CSARVTPEAFF
.,TRBJ2-1,TRBV7-9,.,TGTGCCAGCAGAGGAGCGGAGTCCTACAATGAGCAGTTCTTC,CASRGAESYNEQFF
.,TRBJ1-1,TRBV7-9,.,TGTGCCAGCAGCTCGGGGGGGAAGACTGAAGCTTTCTTT,CASSSGGKTEAFF
.,TRBJ2-3,TRBV27,once,TGTGCCAGCAGCTCTCGTTGGGTCACAGATACGCAGTATTTT,CASSSRWVTDTQYF
.,TRBJ1-1,TRBV6-5,.,TGTGCCAGCAAAGACAGTATGAACACTGAAGCTTTCTTT,CASKDSMNTEAFF
TRBD1,TRBJ2-2,TRBV10-3,.,TGTGCCACCGCCCGGGACAGGGGGATCACCGGGGAGCTGTTTTTT,CATARDRGITGELFF
TRBD1,TRBJ1-5,TRBV27,.,TGTGCCAGCAGTTTATGGCCCCCGACAGGGAGACAACAGCCCCAGCATTTT,CASSLWPPTGRQQPQHF
.,TRBJ1-5,TRBV18,few,TGTGCCAGCTCACCTAGGAGGGGGTCGGACAATCAGCCCCAGCATTTT,CASSPRRGSDNQPQHF
.,TRBJ2-7,TRBV18,.,TGTGCCAGCTCACCACCGACATCGACCTACGAGCAGTACTTC,CASSPPTSTYEQYF
.,TRBJ1-3,TRBV9,.,TGTGCCAGCAGCGTAACAGCCAGCTCTGGAAACACCATATATTTT,CASSVTASSGNTIYF
TRBD1,TRBJ2-7,TRBV5-1,.,TGCGCCAGCGGGCTTCGTCGGACAGGGCTCTTTAAAGGGGAGCAGTACTTC,CASGLRRTGLFKGEQYF
.,TRBJ2-7,TRBV5-1,.,TGCGCCAGCAGCCAGCTGGTGAGTTCGAGCTCCTACGAGCAGTACTTC,CASSQLVSSSSYEQYF
.,TRBJ1-2,TRBV28,.,TGTGCCAGCAGTTACCCAGGGAAAAATTATGGCTACACCTTC,CASSYPGKNYGYTF
.,TRBJ2-3,TRBV9,once,TGTGCCAGCAGCGCCAGGGACAGCACAGATACGCAGTATTTT,CASSARDSTDTQYF
.,TRBJ1-2,TRBV21-1,few,TGTGCCAGCCGACAAGAGGGGGGACAGGTGGAGGGCTACACCTTC,CASRQEGGQVEGYTF
TRBD2,TRBJ2-1,TRBV7-9,.,TGTGCCAGCAGCTCCGACTGGGCTAGCGGACATAACTCCTACAATGAGCAGTTCTTC,CASSSDWASGHNSYNEQFF
.,TRBJ2-1,TRBV18,.,TGTGCCAGCTCTCAACGACAGGCGGGTTACAATGAGCAGTTCTTC,CASSQRQAGYNEQFF
.,TRBJ1-2,TRBV5-1,.,TGCGCCAGCCCGGGGGAGGGAGACTATGGCTACACCTTC,CASPGEGDYGYTF
TRBD1,TRBJ2-7,TRBV11-1,.,TGTGCCAGCGGATACAGGGGGCGCGAGCAGTACTTC,CASGYRGREQYF
.,TRBJ1-3,TRBV12-5,.,TGTGCTAGTGAAGTGGGGGGCTCTGGAAACACCATATATTTT,CASEVGGSGNTIYF
TRBD1,TRBJ2-2,TRBV19,.,TGTGCCAGTAAGTCGGCCGACAGGGCCAACACCGGGGAGCTGTTTTTT,CASKSADRANTGELFF
TRBD1,TRBJ1-2,TRBV7-6,.,TGTGCCAGCAGCTTAGAGACAGGGGAGTATGGCTACACCTTC,CASSLETGEYGYTF
.,TRBJ2-2,TRBV27,.,TGTGCCAGCAGACTACAGGGCGCGAACACCGGGGAGCTGTTTTTT,CASRLQGANTGELFF
.,TRBJ1-1,TRBV5-4,.,TGTGCCAGCAGCTTTAAGGAGGCGGGGGACACTGAAGCTTTCTTT,CASSFKEAGDTEAFF
.,TRBJ2-3,TRBV9,.,TGTGCCAGCAGCGTAGTGGGAGGAGCCCCGGGCACAGATACGCAGTATTTT,CASSVVGGAPGTDTQYF
.,TRBJ1-1,TRBV2,.,TGTGCCAGCAGTGAAGGGGGGCGGTACACTGAAGCTTTCTTT,CASSEGGRYTEAFF